The 17 T cell receptor beta chains reported below all come from one sample, sequenced in a study of T cells in narcolepsy. Their recognized antigens are unknown. Using immunoSEQ multiplex PCR, the repertoire was profiled, and TCRdb retains in-frame clones only, with some absent. Of roughly 2,400 clones in the sample, roughly a quarter were seen once. The specimen sequenced was cultured CD4+ T cells from cerebrospinal fluid. Receptor source: a human donor with narcolepsy.

To note about this clone: This sequence is one base from a far larger clone and is likely a read error. The chain carries TRBV6-1 and TRBJ1-6; D remains ambiguous. V was trimmed by 11 bases and J by 9 bases, leaving 17 bases between them. In germline, CDR1 is MNHNS, CDR2 SASEGT. This CDR3 has 13 amino acids. DNA for the CDR3: TGTGCCTGCATCCTTGAGAGGGCTTCACCCCTCCACTTT. Its translation is CACILERASPLHF.

The chain has TRBV7-2 and TRBJ1-6, with D unresolved. CDR3 size: 15 residues. The V end lost 6 bases, the J end lost 9 bases, and 18 bases lay between the germline ends. Germline V gene sequence: CDR1 SGHTA, CDR2 FQGNSA. CDR3 in amino acids: CASRQQAGWGSPLHF. For the CDR3, the DNA is TGTGCCAGCAGGCAGCAGGCTGGGTGGGGTTCACCCCTCCACTTT.

A note on this clone: This may arise from a read error, as a much more abundant clone is one base away. This chain uses TRBV5-6 with TRBJ1-2, with 7 positions matching TRBD1. Germline assignment: CDR1 SGHDT and CDR2 YYEEEE. The CDR3 runs to 16 residues. The CDR3 reads CASSLQGQSWLYGYAF. The CDR3 DNA follows: TGTGCCAGCAGCTTGCAGGGACAGTCCTGGCTCTATGGCTACGCCTTC.

By frequency in the sample, this clone is medium-sized (0.01 to 0.1%). The V gene is TRBV10-3, the J gene TRBJ2-7, with TRBD1 matching over 10 bases. Germline lookup yields CDR1 ENHRY and CDR2 SYGVKD. The CDR3 is 17 amino acids. V was pared by 0 bases and J by 2 bases, with 7 bases of the junction left unmatched. This chain's CDR3 is CAISESYSGTGAYEQYF. In nucleotides, the CDR3 is TGTGCCATCAGTGAGTCGTATTCCGGGACAGGGGCCTACGAGCAGTACTTC.

This clone was recorded a few times. This chain links TRBV21-1 with TRBJ1-2. TRBV21-1 is a pseudogene. The CDR3 loop spans 15 amino acids. The CDR3 here is CASSVGGAGGYGYTF. CDR3 DNA sequence: TGTGCCAGCAGCGTAGGGGGAGCCGGGGGATATGGCTACACCTTC.

The chain has TRBV11-3 and TRBJ2-7; no clear D gene. The V gene's germline CDR1 is SGHNT and CDR2 YENEEA. The CDR3 runs 13 residues. V lost 4 bases, J lost 2 bases, and 9 bases lay in between. The DNA of the CDR3 is TGTGCCAGCAGCTCTCACGCGGCCTACGAGCAGTACTTC. Encoded protein: CASSSHAAYEQYF.

This clone has more than one count but fewer than ten. This clone may be a read error of a much larger clone one base away. In the same sample, other DNA sequences code for this CDR3. The chain has TRBV5-1 and TRBJ1-2; TRBD1 is a possible D gene (6 bases). This CDR3 is built from 15 residues. Germline V gene lookup returns CDR1 SGHRS and CDR2 YFSETQ. V was clipped by 1 base and J by 7 bases, with 17 bases between them. CDR3 coding DNA: TGCGCCAGCAGCTTGAGTCGGACGGGGGGCTTTGGCTACACCTTC. It is translated as CASSLSRTGGFGYTF.

This chain joins TRBV11-2 and TRBJ2-3; possibly TRBD2 for D (6 bases). CDR3 length: 17 amino acids. The germline gives CDR1 SGHAT, CDR2 FQNNGV. V shed 0 bases and J shed 0 bases, with 13 bases lying between them. DNA of the CDR3: TGTGCCAGCAGCTTAGATCGACGGGGGTTAAGCACAGATACGCAGTATTTT. The encoded protein is CASSLDRRGLSTDTQYF. The entire variable domain, with the rest obtained from reference TRBV11-2 and TRBJ2-3, is as follows: EAGVAQSPRYKIIEKRQSVAFWCNPISGHATLYWYQQILGQGPKLLIQFQNNGVVDDSQLPKDRFSAERLKGVDSTLKIQPAKLEDSAVYLCASSLDRRGLSTDTQYFGPGTRLTVL.

The chain links TRBV30 to TRBJ1-5, with 9 bases identical to TRBD1. The germline V gene encodes CDR1 GTSNPN and CDR2 SVGIG (reference sequence). J gave up 6 bases and V 5 bases, and 5 bases lay outside the gene matches. The CDR3 runs to 13 residues. The CDR3 DNA sequence: TGTGCCTGGTCCCGACAGGGGGTTCAGCCCCAGCATTTT. It yields the protein CAWSRQGVQPQHF.

In its sample, this clone is large. At the DNA level, this CDR3 is encoded by other sequences in the same sample as well. V usage is TRBV18 and J usage is TRBJ2-7; TRBD1 agrees at 10 bases. Unmatched junction bases numbered 11, after V lost 3 bases and J lost 3 bases. The CDR3 runs to 17 residues. CDR1 KGHSH and CDR2 LQKENI come from the germline V gene. CDR3: CASSPRPWDRGLYEQYF. DNA for the CDR3: TGTGCCAGCTCACCCCGCCCCTGGGACAGGGGACTCTACGAGCAGTACTTC.

The chain has TRBV11-2 and TRBJ2-7; D possibly corresponds to TRBD2 (5 bases). The CDR3 sequence is 14 residues long. Germline lookup yields CDR1 SGHAT and CDR2 FQNNGV. Trimming removed 1 base at V and 4 bases at J, with 11 bases between. CDR3 protein: CASSLGVTGYEQYF. CDR3 sequence (DNA): TGTGCCAGCAGCTTAGGCGTTACGGGGTACGAGCAGTACTTC. The full variable domain, completed using reference TRBV11-2 and TRBJ2-7, is EAGVAQSPRYKIIEKRQSVAFWCNPISGHATLYWYQQILGQGPKLLIQFQNNGVVDDSQLPKDRFSAERLKGVDSTLKIQPAKLEDSAVYLCASSLGVTGYEQYFGPGTRLTVT.

This clone was found a few times. The chain joins TRBV11-2 to TRBJ2-3; the match to TRBD2 covers 13 bases. The trim removed 5 bases at V and 6 bases at J, leaving 5 bases unmatched. The CDR3 is made up of 15 amino acids. CDR1 is SGHAT, CDR2 FQNNGV, per germline. The CDR3 sequence is CASSRGLAGPDTQYF. CDR3 nucleotides: TGTGCCAGCAGCCGGGGACTAGCGGGACCGGATACGCAGTATTTT.

The CDR3 bases are TGCGCCAGCAGCTTGGATCAGGGGAGCTACGAGCAGTACTTC. The encoded protein is CASSLDQGSYEQYF. The chain has TRBV5-1 and TRBJ2-7; D might be TRBD1 (6 bases). This CDR3 is built from 14 residues. V was shortened by 0 bases and J by 3 bases, with 10 bases between the two germline ends. From germline, CDR1 is SGHRS and CDR2 YFSETQ.

This clone was detected a few times. The chain has TRBV6-5 and TRBJ1-1, with TRBD1 matching over 7 bases. Germline V gene data show CDR1 as MNHEY and CDR2 as SVGAGI. The J segment lost 3 bases and the V segment lost 6 bases, leaving 4 bases of the junction unmatched. The CDR3 runs 13 residues. CDR3 amino acids: CASRAGGHTEAFF. CDR3 bases: TGTGCCAGCAGGGCAGGGGGGCACACTGAAGCTTTCTTT.

This clone was counted a few times. V is TRBV5-4 and J is TRBJ1-5; D is unclear. The V gene lost 3 bases and the J gene lost 3 bases, with 13 bases spanning the gap. The germline gives CDR1 SGHNT, CDR2 YYREEE (reference sequence). The CDR3 is made up of 15 amino acids. This CDR3 reads CASSWRPSDNQPQHF. For the CDR3, the DNA is TGTGCCAGCAGCTGGAGACCCTCTGACAATCAGCCCCAGCATTTT.

Details on this clone: This probably arose from a read error, given a far larger clone one base away. The chain employs TRBV5-1 and TRBJ1-1; D ambiguous. CDR3 length: 13 residues. V gave up 7 bases and J gave up 4 bases, with 14 bases separating them. The germline V gene has CDR1 SGHRS and CDR2 YFSETQ. CDR3 nucleotides: TGCGCCAGCCGTAGGAATGAGATCACTGAAGCTTTCTTT. It yields the protein CASRRNEITEAFF.

The chain links TRBV11-1 to TRBJ2-5; no definite D call. This CDR3 spans 14 amino acids. The germline V gene has CDR1 SGHAT and CDR2 FQDESV (reference sequence). Between the trimmed V and J ends, which lost 2 bases and 5 bases, there was a span of 12 bases. The CDR3 reads CASSLRLGRETQYF. CDR3 sequence (DNA): TGTGCCAGCAGCTTAAGGTTAGGGCGGGAGACCCAGTACTTC.